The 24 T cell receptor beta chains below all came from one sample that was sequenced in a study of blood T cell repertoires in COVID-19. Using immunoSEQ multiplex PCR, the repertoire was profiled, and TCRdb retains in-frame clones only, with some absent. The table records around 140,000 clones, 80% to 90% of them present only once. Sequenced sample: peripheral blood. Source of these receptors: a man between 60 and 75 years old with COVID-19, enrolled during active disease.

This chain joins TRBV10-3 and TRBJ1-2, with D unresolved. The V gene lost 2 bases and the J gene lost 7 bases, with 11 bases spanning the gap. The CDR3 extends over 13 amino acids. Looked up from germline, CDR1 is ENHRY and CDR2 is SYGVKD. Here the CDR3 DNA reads TGTGCCATCAGTGAGAGGGAGGGTATTGGCTACACCTTC. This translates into CAISEREGIGYTF.

CDR3: CASRYNTDTQYF. The CDR3 DNA follows: TGTGCCAGCAGATATAACACAGATACGCAGTATTTT. The chain carries TRBV5-6 and TRBJ2-3; D gene uncertain. Germline V gene data show CDR1 as SGHDT and CDR2 as YYEEEE. The CDR3 is 12 amino acids. V shed 5 bases and J shed 2 bases, with 6 bases lying between them.

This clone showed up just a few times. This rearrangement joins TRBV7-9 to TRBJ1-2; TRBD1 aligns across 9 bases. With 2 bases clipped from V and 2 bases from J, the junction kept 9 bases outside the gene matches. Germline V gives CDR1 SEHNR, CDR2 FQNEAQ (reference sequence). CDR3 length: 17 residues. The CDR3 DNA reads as TGTGCCAGCAGCTTAACGGGACAGGGCCCTCGGAACTATGGCTACACCTTC. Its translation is CASSLTGQGPRNYGYTF. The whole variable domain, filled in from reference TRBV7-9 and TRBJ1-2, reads DTGVSQNPRHKITKRGQNVTFRCDPISEHNRLYWYRQTLGQGPEFLTYFQNEAQLEKSRLLSDRFSAERPKGSFSTLEIQRTEQGDSAMYLCASSLTGQGPRNYGYTFGSGTRLTVV.

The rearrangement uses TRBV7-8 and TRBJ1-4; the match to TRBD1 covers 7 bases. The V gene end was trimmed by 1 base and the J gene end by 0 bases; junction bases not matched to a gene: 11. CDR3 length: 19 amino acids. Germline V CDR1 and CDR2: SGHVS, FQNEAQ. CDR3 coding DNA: TGTGCCAGCAGCTTAGATGGCCGGACAGGTCGTACAACTAATGAAAAACTGTTTTTT. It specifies CASSLDGRTGRTTNEKLFF.

CDR3 sequence: CASSVEYRDTHSGNTIYF. In DNA form, the CDR3 reads TGTGCCAGCAGCGTAGAGTACCGGGACACTCACTCTGGAAACACCATATATTTT. The genes are TRBV9 and TRBJ1-3; TRBD1 might be the D (6 bases). The CDR3 spans 18 residues. Per germline, CDR1 SGDLS and CDR2 YYNGEE. V dropped 0 bases and J dropped 0 bases, with 16 bases sitting between them.

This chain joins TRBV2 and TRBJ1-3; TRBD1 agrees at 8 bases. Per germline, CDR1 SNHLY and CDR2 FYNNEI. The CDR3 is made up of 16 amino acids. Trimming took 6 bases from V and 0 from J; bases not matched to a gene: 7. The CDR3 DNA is TGTGCCAGCAGCGGACAGGGAATCGGCTCTGGAAACACCATATATTTT. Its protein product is CASSGQGIGSGNTIYF.

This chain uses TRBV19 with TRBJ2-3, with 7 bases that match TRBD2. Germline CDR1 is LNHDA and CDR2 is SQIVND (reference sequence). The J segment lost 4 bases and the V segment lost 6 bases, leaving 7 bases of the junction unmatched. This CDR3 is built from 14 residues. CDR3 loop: CASRNDRGADTQYF. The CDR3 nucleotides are TGTGCCAGTAGGAATGATCGGGGGGCAGATACGCAGTATTTT.

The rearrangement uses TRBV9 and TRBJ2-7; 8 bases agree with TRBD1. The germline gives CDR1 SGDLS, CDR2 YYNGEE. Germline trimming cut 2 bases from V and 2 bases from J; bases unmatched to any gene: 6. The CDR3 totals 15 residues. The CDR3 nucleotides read TGTGCCAGCAGCGTGGGACAGGCTGGGGCCTACGAGCAGTACTTC. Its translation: CASSVGQAGAYEQYF.

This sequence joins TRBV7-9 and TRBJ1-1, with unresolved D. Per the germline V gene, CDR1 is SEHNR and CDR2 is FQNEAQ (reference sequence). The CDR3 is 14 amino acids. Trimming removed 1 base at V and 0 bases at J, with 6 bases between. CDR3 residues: CASSLGEVNTEAFF. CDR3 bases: TGTGCCAGCAGCTTAGGGGAGGTGAACACTGAAGCTTTCTTT.

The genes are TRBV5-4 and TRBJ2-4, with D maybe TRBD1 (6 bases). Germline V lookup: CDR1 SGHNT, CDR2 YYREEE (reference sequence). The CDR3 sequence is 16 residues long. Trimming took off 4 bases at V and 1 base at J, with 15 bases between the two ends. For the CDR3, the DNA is TGTGCCAGCAGCACAGGACAGTCTTCTGCCAAAAACATTCAGTACTTC. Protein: CASSTGQSSAKNIQYF.

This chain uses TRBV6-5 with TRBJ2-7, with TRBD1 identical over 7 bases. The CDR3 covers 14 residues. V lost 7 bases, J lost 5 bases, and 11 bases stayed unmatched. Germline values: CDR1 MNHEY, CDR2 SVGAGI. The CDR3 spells CASKGGRDVNEQYF. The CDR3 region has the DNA TGTGCCAGCAAAGGGGGCAGGGACGTCAACGAGCAGTACTTC.

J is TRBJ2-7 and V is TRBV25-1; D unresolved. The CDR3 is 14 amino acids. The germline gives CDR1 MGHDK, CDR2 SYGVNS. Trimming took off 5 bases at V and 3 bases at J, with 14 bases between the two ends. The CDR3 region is CASSLVDRDYEQYF. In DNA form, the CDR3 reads TGTGCCAGCAGTCTTGTTGATAGAGACTACGAGCAGTACTTC.

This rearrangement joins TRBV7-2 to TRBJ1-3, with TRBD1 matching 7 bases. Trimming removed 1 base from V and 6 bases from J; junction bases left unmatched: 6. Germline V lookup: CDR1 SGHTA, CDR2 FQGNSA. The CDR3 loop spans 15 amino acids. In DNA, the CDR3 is TGTGCCAGCAGCTTAGACAGGGGAAGGGAAAACACCATATATTTT. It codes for CASSLDRGRENTIYF. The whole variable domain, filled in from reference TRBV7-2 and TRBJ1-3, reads GAGVSQSPSNKVTEKGKDVELRCDPISGHTALYWYRQSLGQGLEFLIYFQGNSAPDKSGLPSDRFSAERTGGSVSTLTIQRTQQEDSAVYLCASSLDRGRENTIYFGEGSWLTVV.

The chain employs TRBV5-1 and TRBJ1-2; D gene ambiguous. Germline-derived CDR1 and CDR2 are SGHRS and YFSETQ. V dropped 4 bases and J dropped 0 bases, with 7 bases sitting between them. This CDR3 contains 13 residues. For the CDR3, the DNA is TGCGCCAGCAGCCCGTCGTCTAACTATGGCTACACCTTC. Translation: CASSPSSNYGYTF. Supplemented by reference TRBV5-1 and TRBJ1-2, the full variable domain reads KAGVTQTPRYLIKTRGQQVTLSCSPISGHRSVSWYQQTPGQGLQFLFEYFSETQRNKGNFPGRFSGRQFSNSRSEMNVSTLELGDSALYLCASSPSSNYGYTFGSGTRLTVV.

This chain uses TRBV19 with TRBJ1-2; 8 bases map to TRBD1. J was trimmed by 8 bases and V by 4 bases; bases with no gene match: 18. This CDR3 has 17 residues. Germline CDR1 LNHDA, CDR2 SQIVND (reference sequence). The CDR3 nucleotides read TGTGCCAGTAGTAACGCAGTGACAGGGGCCCGTGTGGAAGGCTACACCTTC. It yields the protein CASSNAVTGARVEGYTF.

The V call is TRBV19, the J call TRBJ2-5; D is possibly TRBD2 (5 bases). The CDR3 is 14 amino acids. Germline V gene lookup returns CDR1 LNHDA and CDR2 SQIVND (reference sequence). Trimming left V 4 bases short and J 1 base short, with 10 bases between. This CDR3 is CASSNPGIQETQYF. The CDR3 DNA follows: TGTGCCAGTAGTAACCCCGGGATCCAAGAGACCCAGTACTTC. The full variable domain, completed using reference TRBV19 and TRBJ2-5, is DGGITQSPKYLFRKEGQNVTLSCEQNLNHDAMYWYRQDPGQGLRLIYYSQIVNDFQKGDIAEGYSVSREKKESFPLTVTSAQKNPTAFYLCASSNPGIQETQYFGPGTRLLVL.

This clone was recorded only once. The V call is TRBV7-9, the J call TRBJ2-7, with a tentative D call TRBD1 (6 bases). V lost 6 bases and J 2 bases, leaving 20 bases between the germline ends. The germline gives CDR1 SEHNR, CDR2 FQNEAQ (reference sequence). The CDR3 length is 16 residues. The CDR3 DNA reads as TGTGCCAGCAGAAGTGCCTCAACAGGGTTCACCTACGAGCAGTACTTC. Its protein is CASRSASTGFTYEQYF.

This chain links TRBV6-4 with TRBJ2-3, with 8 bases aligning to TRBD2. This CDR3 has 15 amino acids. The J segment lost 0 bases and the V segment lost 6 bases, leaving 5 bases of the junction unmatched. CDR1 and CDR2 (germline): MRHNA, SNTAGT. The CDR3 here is CASSAGGSSTDTQYF. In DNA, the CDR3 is TGTGCCAGCAGCGCGGGGGGCTCTAGCACAGATACGCAGTATTTT.

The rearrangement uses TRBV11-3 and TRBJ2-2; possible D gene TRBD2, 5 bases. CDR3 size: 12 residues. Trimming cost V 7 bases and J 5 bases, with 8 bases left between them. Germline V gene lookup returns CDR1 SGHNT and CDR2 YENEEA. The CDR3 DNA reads TGTGCCAGCAATAGAGGGACCGGGGAGCTGTTTTTT. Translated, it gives CASNRGTGELFF.

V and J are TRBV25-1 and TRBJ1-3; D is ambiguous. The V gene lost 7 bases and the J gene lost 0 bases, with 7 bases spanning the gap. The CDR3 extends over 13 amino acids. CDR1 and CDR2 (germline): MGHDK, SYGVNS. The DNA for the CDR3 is TGTGCCAGCATGCGGAGCTCTGGAAACACCATATATTTT. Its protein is CASMRSSGNTIYF.

CDR3 DNA sequence: TGCAGCGTCAGGGAGGGAGGCGAGCAGTACTTC. Translation gives CSVREGGEQYF. This rearrangement joins TRBV29-1 to TRBJ2-7; 7 bases fit TRBD2. Germline V gene sequence: CDR1 SQVTM, CDR2 ANQGSEA. The CDR3 is made up of 11 amino acids. V was pared by 6 bases and J by 6 bases, with 5 bases of the junction left unmatched.

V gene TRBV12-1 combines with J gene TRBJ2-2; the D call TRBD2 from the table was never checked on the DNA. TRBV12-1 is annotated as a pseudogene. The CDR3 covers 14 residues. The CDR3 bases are TGTGCCAGCAGCTTCATTAGTGAGGCTGGGGAGCTGTTTTTT. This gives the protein CASSFISEAGELFF.

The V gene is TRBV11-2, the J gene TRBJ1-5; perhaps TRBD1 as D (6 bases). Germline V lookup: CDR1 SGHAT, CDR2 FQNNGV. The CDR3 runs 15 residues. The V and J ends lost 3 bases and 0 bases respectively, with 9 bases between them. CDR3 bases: TGTGCCAGCAGCTTGGGACACCATAGCAATCAGCCCCAGCATTTT. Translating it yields CASSLGHHSNQPQHF.

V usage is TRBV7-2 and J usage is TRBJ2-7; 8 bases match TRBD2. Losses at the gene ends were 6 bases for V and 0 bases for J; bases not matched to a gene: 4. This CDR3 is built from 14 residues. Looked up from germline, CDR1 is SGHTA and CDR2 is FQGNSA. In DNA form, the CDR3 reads TGTGCCAGCAGATCCGGGAGGGGCTCCTACGAGCAGTACTTC. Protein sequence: CASRSGRGSYEQYF.